The 20 T cell receptor beta chains below were found in one sample sequenced in a study of neurological immune-mediated disorders. TCRdb processed the 5' RACE reads anew with MiXCR; each CDR3 protein has one entry. The sample contains some 70,000 distinct CDR3 sequences, nearly 3.5% of which appear only once. Material: PBMCs. These receptors came from a man between 35 and 55 years old with multiple sclerosis.

The chain uses TRBV12-3 or TRBV12-4 and TRBJ1-1; D unclear. The V and J ends lost 5 bases and 7 bases respectively, with 17 bases between them. This CDR3 contains 14 residues. CDR3 in DNA: TGTGCCAGCAGTCTCCGGGCCCGGGCCGGTGAAGCTTTCTTT. It encodes CASSLRARAGEAFF.

This clonotype was counted at least ten times. The chain is built from TRBV3-1 and TRBJ2-1; D is unresolved. The CDR3 covers 13 residues. Germline V CDR1 and CDR2: LGHDT, YNNKEL (reference sequence). Trimming shortened V by 2 bases and J by 4 bases, and 6 bases separated the two germline ends. CDR3 sequence reads: CASSQSDYNEQFF. DNA for the CDR3: TGTGCCAGCAGCCAATCAGATTACAATGAGCAGTTCTTC.

This clonotype was picked up many times. The gene calls are TRBV6-5 and TRBJ1-6; weak D call: TRBD1 (6 bases). Germline CDR1 reads MNHEY; CDR2 reads SVGAGI. This CDR3 spans 15 amino acids. Trimming left V 5 bases short and J 7 bases short, with 15 bases between. Here the CDR3 DNA reads TGTGCCAGCAGTCCTTCGCTCGGGACAAATTCACCCCTCCACTTT. It specifies CASSPSLGTNSPLHF.

As regards this clonotype: This may be a read error: a much more frequent sequence differs by one nucleotide. The V call is TRBV5-1, the J call TRBJ2-2; D is possibly TRBD2 (5 bases). V lost 0 bases to trimming and J lost 6 bases, with 12 bases between them. Germline-derived CDR1 and CDR2 are SGHRS and YFSETQ. The CDR3 extends over 15 amino acids. CDR3: CASSLAGIGPGELFF. CDR3 sequence (DNA): TGCGCCAGCAGCTTGGCCGGGATAGGGCCCGGGGAGCTGTTTTTT.

This clonotype was observed at least ten times. The chain recombines TRBV10-1 with TRBJ2-2, with D possibly TRBD1 on 6 matching bases. Trimming stripped 4 bases from V and 3 bases from J, with 9 bases between. CDR3 length: 14 residues. Germline CDR1 is WNHNN and CDR2 is SYGVQD (reference sequence). The CDR3 protein is CASSVEGDTGELFF. DNA of the CDR3: TGCGCCAGCAGTGTAGAGGGGGACACCGGGGAGCTGTTTTTT.

Many counts were recorded for this clonotype. The rearrangement joins TRBV11-2 to TRBJ1-1; D uncertain. From germline, CDR1 is SGHAT and CDR2 FQNNGV. This CDR3 comprises 16 residues. Trimming cost V 0 bases and J 1 base, with 12 bases left between them. This CDR3 is CASSLDIYGRNTEAFF. The DNA for the CDR3 is TGTGCCAGCAGCTTAGATATATACGGGAGGAACACTGAAGCTTTCTTT.

This clonotype was counted many times. This chain links TRBV27 with TRBJ2-1; possible D gene TRBD1, 6 bases. CDR1 is MNHEY, CDR2 SMNVEV, per germline (reference sequence). The V and J ends lost 5 bases and 7 bases respectively, with 9 bases between them. This CDR3 spans 12 amino acids. The CDR3 is CASSVQGNEQFF. The CDR3 bases are TGTGCCAGCAGTGTCCAGGGGAATGAGCAGTTCTTC.

This clonotype was seen ten or more times. V is TRBV5-1 and J is TRBJ2-3; D may be TRBD2 (5 bases). Trimming shortened V by 1 base and J by 5 bases, and 14 bases separated the two germline ends. Germline V gene sequence: CDR1 SGHRS, CDR2 YFSETQ. The CDR3 is 15 amino acids. The CDR3 is CASSLMSAGGDTQYF. The DNA for the CDR3 is TGCGCCAGCAGCTTGATGTCAGCCGGAGGAGATACGCAGTATTTT.

This clonotype has a count of ten or more. This chain links TRBV7-9 with TRBJ2-5; maybe TRBD1 (6 bases). The CDR3 extends over 18 amino acids. V was clipped by 1 base and J by 2 bases, with 20 bases between them. The germline gives CDR1 SEHNR, CDR2 FQNEAQ (reference sequence). CDR3 in amino acids: CASSLDSRGSELQETQYF. CDR3 bases: TGTGCCAGCAGCTTAGATAGTAGGGGGAGCGAGCTACAAGAGACCCAGTACTTC.

This clonotype showed up many times. The CDR3 protein is CASSSSGRYNEQFF. The CDR3 DNA sequence: TGTGCCAGCAGTTCTAGCGGGAGGTACAATGAGCAGTTCTTC. The chain carries TRBV6-6 and TRBJ2-1; TRBD2 agrees at 11 bases. Germline V gives CDR1 MNHNY, CDR2 SVGAGI (reference sequence). The length of the CDR3 is 14 residues. The junction had 0 bases not matched to a gene; V was cut back by 4 bases and J by 4 bases.

This clonotype has a count of ten or more. This chain uses TRBV7-6 with TRBJ1-1, with TRBD1 as a possible D gene (6 bases). Per the germline V gene, CDR1 is SGHVS and CDR2 is FNYEAQ. V was trimmed by 0 bases and J by 5 bases, leaving 7 bases between them. The CDR3 runs 13 residues. The CDR3, as DNA: TGTGCCAGCAGCTTAGCGAGGGGGACTGAAGCTTTCTTT. Protein: CASSLARGTEAFF.

This clonotype was detected many times. The rearrangement joins TRBV12-3 or TRBV12-4 to TRBJ1-5, with unresolved D. Deletions cut 6 bases from V and 0 bases from J, with 12 bases between. This CDR3 is 15 amino acids long. CDR3 loop: CASRPGDISNQPQHF. The CDR3 bases are TGTGCCAGCAGGCCCGGGGATATTAGCAATCAGCCCCAGCATTTT.

This clonotype has ten or more counts. The rearrangement uses TRBV6-5 and TRBJ2-2; D gene unclear. With 2 bases removed from V and 7 bases from J, the gap between germline ends came to 2 bases. CDR3 size: 11 residues. Looked up from germline, CDR1 is MNHEY and CDR2 is SVGAGI. In DNA, the CDR3 is TGTGCCAGCAGTTACGGCGGGGAGCTGTTTTTT. As protein: CASSYGGELFF.

This clonotype was counted at least ten times. This sequence joins TRBV18 and TRBJ2-3, with D tentatively TRBD1 or TRBD2 (6 bases each). Germline values: CDR1 KGHSH, CDR2 LQKENI. Trimming removed 3 bases at V and 2 bases at J, with 15 bases between. This CDR3 spans 16 amino acids. The CDR3 loop reads CASSPRTGGLTDTQYF. In DNA, the CDR3 is TGTGCCAGCTCACCTCGGACTGGGGGGCTCACAGATACGCAGTATTTT.

This clonotype was detected ten times or more. The chain uses TRBV20-1 and TRBJ1-2; the D gene is possibly TRBD1 (5 bases). Trimming cost V 0 bases and J 8 bases, with 16 bases left between them. Germline V lookup: CDR1 DFQATT, CDR2 SNEGSKA (reference sequence). The CDR3 is 14 residues long. In DNA form, the CDR3 reads TGCAGTGCTAGAGATCTGGCAGGGAGTCGAGGCTACACCTTC. Amino acids: CSARDLAGSRGYTF.

This clonotype was recorded many times. The chain has TRBV11-2 and TRBJ2-7, with 7 positions matching TRBD1. In germline, CDR1 is SGHAT, CDR2 FQNNGV. The ends lost 6 bases at V and 3 bases at J; junction bases unmatched: 8. This CDR3 is built from 14 residues. For the CDR3, the DNA is TGTGCCAGCAGGAGACAGGGAAGTTACTACGAGCAGTACTTC. Amino acid sequence: CASRRQGSYYEQYF.

Many counts were recorded for this clonotype. This chain uses TRBV5-1 with TRBJ2-1, with D possibly TRBD2 on 6 matching bases. Germline CDR1 SGHRS, CDR2 YFSETQ. The V end was cut by 3 bases, the J end by 0 bases, with 10 bases between. CDR3 length: 15 residues. CDR3 coding DNA: TGCGCCAGCAGCTGGGACTCCTACTCCTACAATGAGCAGTTCTTC. It yields the protein CASSWDSYSYNEQFF.

This clonotype was seen at least ten times. The chain has TRBV20-1 and TRBJ2-1; the D is unclear. The CDR3 contains 13 residues. Trimming took 4 bases from V and 4 from J, leaving 11 bases between them. Germline CDR1 DFQATT, CDR2 SNEGSKA (reference sequence). The CDR3 protein is CSAILGLYNEQFF. DNA of the CDR3: TGCAGTGCTATCCTTGGGCTATACAATGAGCAGTTCTTC.

The table lists this clonotype with many counts. V usage is TRBV18 and J usage is TRBJ1-1, with D unresolved. The CDR3 runs 13 residues. Trimming removed 6 bases from V and 5 bases from J, with 13 bases in between. Germline CDR1 is KGHSH and CDR2 is LQKENI. This CDR3 is CASSIQRGTEAFF. The CDR3 DNA is TGTGCCAGCTCGATTCAGCGGGGAACTGAAGCTTTCTTT. The whole variable domain, remainder taken from reference TRBV18 and TRBJ1-1, is NAGVMQNPRHLVRRRGQEARLRCSPMKGHSHVYWYRQLPEEGLKFMVYLQKENIIDESGMPKERFSAEFPKEGPSILRIQQVVRGDSAAYFCASSIQRGTEAFFGQGTRLTVV.

Ten or more counts support this clonotype. The chain joins TRBV7-8 to TRBJ1-1; maybe TRBD1 (5 bases). CDR3 size: 15 residues. Trimming stripped 5 bases from V and 4 bases from J, with 17 bases between. Germline loops: CDR1 SGHVS, CDR2 FQNEAQ. CDR3 loop: CASSMGPRGSTEAFF. In DNA, the CDR3 is TGTGCCAGCAGCATGGGGCCCAGAGGGAGCACTGAAGCTTTCTTT.